Below, 25 T cell receptor beta chains from the same sample are listed, as sequenced in a study of T cells in Graves' hyperthyroidism and ophthalmopathy (dated by TCRdb to between 2019 and 2020). Library generation was performed with multiplex PCR. The sequencer listed for this sample is Illumina HiSeq 2000. TCR beta CDR3 regions were amplified from RNA transcripts. The first round of RT-PCR for the TCR CDR3 was performed with the HTBI primer set and the Qiagen OneStep RT-PCR kit. TCRdb reprocessing: public reads trimmed at Q25 with fastp, clones called with MiXCR, in-frame beta chains kept. Entries are consolidated by CDR3 protein sequence, retaining the most common genes and DNA. This sample is represented by 30,000 to 35,000 distinct CDR3 sequences; about 53% of them were singletons. The ten largest account for under 30% of the sample. Material for sequencing was blood. Every receptor here comes from a woman aged 40-49 years with Graves' ophthalmopathy.

This clonotype was counted ten times or more. The rearrangement joins TRBV24-1 to TRBJ2-2; D perhaps matches TRBD1 (6 bases). The CDR3 covers 15 residues. Germline CDR1 is KGHDR and CDR2 is SFDVKD. V lost 5 bases, J lost 2 bases, and 11 bases lay in between. The CDR3 is CATSAAQGNTGELFF. The CDR3 coding sequence is TGTGCCACCAGTGCCGCACAGGGAAACACCGGGGAGCTGTTTTTT.

This clonotype is medium-sized in the sample. The V gene is TRBV7-6, the J gene TRBJ2-1; D uncertain. The CDR3 length is 14 residues. Germline CDR1 SGHVS, CDR2 FNYEAQ. Trimming pared 2 bases from V and 8 bases from J, leaving 13 bases between. CDR3 sequence: CASSLRSMKDEQFF. The CDR3 nucleotides are TGTGCCAGCAGCTTAAGGTCTATGAAGGATGAGCAGTTCTTC.

This sequence joins TRBV27 and TRBJ1-1; D not resolved. V was cut by 3 bases and J by 11 bases, with 16 bases left in between. Germline CDR1 is MNHEY and CDR2 is SMNVEV (reference sequence). The CDR3 covers 13 residues. The CDR3 sequence is CASSFPIPGGAFF. The CDR3 coding sequence is TGTGCCAGCAGTTTCCCCATCCCAGGCGGGGCTTTCTTT.

This clonotype is termed medium-sized. The chain couples TRBV10-1 to TRBJ2-3, with D unclear. CDR3 length equals 12 residues. V was cut by 5 bases and J by 9 bases, with 12 bases left in between. CDR1 is WNHNN and CDR2 is SYGVQD in the germline V gene (reference sequence). The CDR3 DNA follows: TGCGCCAGCAGTCCCGATGGAGCCACGCAGTATTTT. It codes for CASSPDGATQYF.

The chain's CDR3 is CSAMTLSGGASTF. The DNA for the CDR3 is TGCAGTGCGATGACCTTAAGCGGGGGGGCTAGCACCTTC. The rearrangement links TRBV20-1 to TRBJ1-2; the D gene is possibly TRBD1 (6 bases). The CDR3 consists of 13 residues. In germline, CDR1 is DFQATT, CDR2 SNEGSKA (reference sequence). V was pared by 6 bases and J by 13 bases, with 24 bases between.

The gene calls are TRBV5-1 and TRBJ1-4, with D perhaps matching TRBD1 (6 bases). V lost 5 bases, J lost 8 bases, and 19 bases lay in between. The CDR3 consists of 15 residues. The V gene's germline CDR1 is SGHRS and CDR2 YFSETQ. Here the CDR3 reads CASRKGGFGEEKLFF. The CDR3 nucleotides are TGCGCCAGCAGGAAGGGGGGTTTCGGAGAGGAAAAACTGTTTTTT. Filled out from reference TRBV5-1 and TRBJ1-4, the complete variable domain reads KAGVTQTPRYLIKTRGQQVTLSCSPISGHRSVSWYQQTPGQGLQFLFEYFSETQRNKGNFPGRFSGRQFSNSRSEMNVSTLELGDSALYLCASRKGGFGEEKLFFGSGTQLSVL.

In regard to this clonotype: One junction end disagrees with the germline gene, perhaps due to a read error. The V call is TRBV5-1, the J call TRBJ2-1, with 9 bases that match TRBD1. The germline CDR1 and CDR2 sequences are SGHRS and YFSETQ. This CDR3 comprises 14 residues. The CDR3 here is CASSSGDRVNEQFF. DNA of the CDR3: TGTGCCAGCAGCTCCGGGGACAGGGTCAATGAGCAGTTCTTC.

This clonotype was counted only a few times. One end of the junction is discordant with germline, which a read error may explain. The chain joins TRBV6-5 to TRBJ1-5, with D possibly TRBD1 on 6 matching bases. This CDR3 contains 9 residues. Germline V lookup: CDR1 MNHEY, CDR2 SVGAGI. DNA for the CDR3: TGTGCCAGCAGTGAGGACAGCGGTTTT. Protein sequence: CASSEDSGF.

This rearrangement joins TRBV20-1 to TRBJ2-3, with 13 nucleotides matching TRBD2. Germline trimming cut 6 bases from V and 2 bases from J; bases unmatched to any gene: 5. The CDR3 has 15 residues. In germline, CDR1 is DFQATT, CDR2 SNEGSKA (reference sequence). CDR3 DNA: TGCAGTGCCCTAGGGACTAGCGGGATCACAGATACGCAGTATTTT. Its translation is CSALGTSGITDTQYF.

The V and J genes are TRBV7-8 and TRBJ2-7; 9 nucleotides line up with TRBD1. V trimming: 1 base; J trimming: 6 bases; junction bases outside the gene matches: 4. In germline, CDR1 is SGHVS, CDR2 FQNEAQ. The CDR3 runs 14 residues. CDR3 region: CASSLVQGAIEQYF. The CDR3 nucleotides are TGTGCCAGCAGCTTAGTACAGGGGGCTATCGAGCAGTACTTC. Supplemented by reference TRBV7-8 and TRBJ2-7, the full variable domain reads GAGVSQSPRYKVAKRGQDVALRCDPISGHVSLFWYQQALGQGPEFLTYFQNEAQLDKSGLPSDRFFAERPEGSVSTLKIQRTQQEDSAVYLCASSLVQGAIEQYFGPGTRLTVT.

CDR3 nucleotides: TGTGCCAGCAGCCCAAGGTTGGGGGCGGAGACCCAGTACTTC. Translation gives CASSPRLGAETQYF. V and J are TRBV7-2 and TRBJ2-5; tentatively, D is TRBD1 (6 bases). The CDR3 consists of 14 residues. The germline gives CDR1 SGHTA, CDR2 FQGNSA. V gave up 5 bases and J gave up 5 bases, with 15 bases separating them.

DNA of the CDR3: TGCAGCGTGAGAGGCCTAGCGGGGGACCCGAATGAGCAGTTCTTC. Residues: CSVRGLAGDPNEQFF. This rearrangement joins TRBV29-1 to TRBJ2-1, with 10 bases lining up with TRBD2. Germline CDR1 and CDR2: SQVTM and ANQGSEA. Trimming removed 6 bases from V and 7 bases from J; junction bases left unmatched: 12. The CDR3 loop spans 15 amino acids.

The chain links TRBV6-5 to TRBJ2-5, with D unresolved. Trimming shortened V by 1 base and J by 3 bases, and 18 bases separated the two germline ends. This CDR3 comprises 17 residues. The germline V gene encodes CDR1 MNHEY and CDR2 SVGAGI. Here the CDR3 reads CASSYWRVAGVEETQYF. The CDR3 DNA is TGTGCCAGCAGTTACTGGCGAGTTGCTGGGGTAGAAGAGACCCAGTACTTC.

With regard to this clonotype: One end of the junction does not line up with germline, which may come from a read error. CDR3 nucleotides: TGCAGTGCTCGTAGCGGGAGGAGGAGGAACACCGGGGAGCTGTCTTGG. This gives the protein CSARSGRRRNTGELSW. The chain carries TRBV20-1 and TRBJ2-2, with 10 positions matching TRBD2. The CDR3 loop spans 16 amino acids. Looked up from germline, CDR1 is DFQATT and CDR2 is SNEGSKA (reference sequence).

This clonotype has ten or more counts. The CDR3 here is CASSVGLAGSDEQYF. The DNA of the CDR3 is TGTGCCAGCAGTGTCGGACTAGCGGGGTCTGACGAGCAGTACTTC. V usage is TRBV25-1 and J usage is TRBJ2-7; TRBD2 matches 12 bases. This CDR3 spans 15 amino acids. Germline-derived CDR1 and CDR2 are MGHDK and SYGVNS. V was clipped by 4 bases and J by 5 bases; unmatched bases: 6.

This clonotype was counted ten times or more. This sequence joins TRBV18 and TRBJ2-3, with TRBD1 matching 7 bases. After removal of 3 bases from V and 2 bases from J, the junction contained 2 bases not matched to a gene. Germline-derived CDR1 and CDR2 are KGHSH and LQKENI. This CDR3 has 14 residues. Here the CDR3 DNA reads TGTGCCAGCTCACCGGGGACAGTCACAGATACGCAGTATTTT. Encoded protein: CASSPGTVTDTQYF.

This clonotype was observed once. The chain combines TRBV13 with TRBJ2-7; TRBD1 is a possible D gene (6 bases). CDR3 length: 16 residues. Trimming shortened V by 7 bases and J by 0 bases, and 19 bases separated the two germline ends. The V gene's germline CDR1 is PRHDT and CDR2 FYEKMQ (reference sequence). Here the CDR3 reads CASNFRTEPPSYEQYF. The DNA for the CDR3 is TGTGCCAGCAACTTCCGGACAGAACCACCCTCCTACGAGCAGTACTTC.

This clonotype appeared once. It is likely a read error, because the conserved phenylalanine at the end of the CDR3 is missing. The chain combines TRBV19 with TRBJ1-3; a possible D gene is TRBD1 (5 bases). Deletions cut 5 bases from V and 4 bases from J, with 18 bases between. The CDR3 is made up of 16 amino acids. Germline-derived CDR1 and CDR2 are LNHDA and SQIVND (reference sequence). For the CDR3, the DNA is TGTGCCAGTAGTGTTGCTACAGGCGCCTCAGGAAACACCATATATATT. This codes for CASSVATGASGNTIYI.

In its sample, this clonotype was seen many times. The chain employs TRBV7-2 and TRBJ2-7; either TRBD1 or TRBD2 may supply D (5 bases each). Germline CDR1 and CDR2: SGHTA and FQGNSA. CDR3 length: 16 residues. V lost 1 base to trimming and J lost 6 bases, with 19 bases between them. CDR3 nucleotides: TGTGCCAGCAGCTTAGGCTCGGGGCTCTTGTTCGGCGAGCAGTACTTC. It is translated as CASSLGSGLLFGEQYF.

About this clonotype itself: At one of its ends the junction is not consistent with the germline gene, which may arise from a read error. The V and J genes are TRBV20-1 and TRBJ2-6, with 8 bases identical to TRBD1. The germline V gene has CDR1 DFQATT and CDR2 SNEGSKA (reference sequence). CDR3 length equals 11 residues. CDR3 protein: CSATRGRTEAF. CDR3 DNA sequence: TGCAGTGCTACCAGGGGGCGGACTGAAGCTTTC.

This clonotype was found many times. The chain carries TRBV11-1 and TRBJ2-3; 11 nucleotides align to TRBD1. Losses at the gene ends were 1 base for V and 1 base for J; bases not matched to a gene: 4. Germline V gives CDR1 SGHAT, CDR2 FQDESV (reference sequence). The CDR3 sequence is 17 residues long. Here the CDR3 DNA reads TGTGCCAGCAGCTTAGAGGTGGGACAGGGGGGCACAGATACGCAGTATTTT. The encoded protein is CASSLEVGQGGTDTQYF. Filled out from reference TRBV11-1 and TRBJ2-3, the complete variable domain reads EAEVAQSPRYKITEKSQAVAFWCDPISGHATLYWYRQILGQGPELLVQFQDESVVDDSQLPKDRFSAERLKGVDSTLKIQPAELGDSAMYLCASSLEVGQGGTDTQYFGPGTRLTVL.

The genes are TRBV25-1 and TRBJ1-3; 7 bases agree with TRBD1. CDR1 and CDR2 from the germline V gene are MGHDK and SYGVNS. The CDR3 loop spans 14 amino acids. With V trimmed by 7 bases and J by 2 bases, 5 bases remained unmatched. The CDR3 loop is CASTSTGTGNTIYF. In DNA, the CDR3 is TGTGCCAGCACCTCGACAGGGACTGGAAACACCATATATTTT.

On this clonotype: The germline gene is not matched at one end of the junction; a read error may be the cause. This chain joins TRBV10-3 and TRBJ2-1, with a tentative D call TRBD2 (6 bases). The CDR3 covers 13 residues. CDR1 ENHRY and CDR2 SYGVKD come from the germline V gene. The CDR3 region is CASRRGTYSEQFF. In DNA form, the CDR3 reads TGTGCCAGCAGGCGGGGCACATACAGTGAGCAGTTCTTC.

This clonotype has a single count. This chain links TRBV11-3 with TRBJ2-1; D possibly uses TRBD1 or TRBD2 (9 bases each). The CDR3 runs 19 residues. Trimming pared 1 base from V and 2 bases from J, leaving 21 bases between. The germline V gene encodes CDR1 SGHNT and CDR2 YENEEA. CDR3 bases: TGTGCCAGCAGCTTAGCGAAACAGGGGGCTAGCGGGACCTACAATGAGCAGTTCTTC. Translation gives CASSLAKQGASGTYNEQFF.

This clonotype was counted many times. This chain uses TRBV12-3 or TRBV12-4 with TRBJ2-1; 9 positions match TRBD2. V lost 8 bases and J lost 7; bases outside the gene matches: 6. The CDR3 is 13 amino acids. The CDR3 bases are TGTGCCAGCTATAGCGGGAGTCAAAATGAGCAGTTCTTC. Protein sequence: CASYSGSQNEQFF.